These 22 T cell receptor beta chains were all obtained from the same sample, sequenced in a study of blood T cell repertoires in COVID-19. Only in-frame clones appear in the TCRdb table, and some are missing; sequencing was by immunoSEQ multiplex PCR. The table has approximately 110,000 clones, more than 70% seen once. Sequenced material: peripheral blood. The source is a woman aged 70-85 years who had recovered from COVID-19.

The rearrangement joins TRBV30 to TRBJ1-4; 8 bases agree with TRBD1. CDR3 length: 16 amino acids. The germline V gene encodes CDR1 GTSNPN and CDR2 SVGIG (reference sequence). V lost 5 bases and J lost 1; bases outside the gene matches: 9. CDR3 DNA: TGTGCCTGGCAGAGACAGGGGTTAGGAACTAATGAAAAACTGTTTTTT. Its protein is CAWQRQGLGTNEKLFF.

This clone was detected once. V usage is TRBV24-1 and J usage is TRBJ2-2; unclear D gene. The CDR3 sequence is 12 residues long. Trimming cost V 2 bases and J 7 bases, with 4 bases left between them. Germline assignment: CDR1 KGHDR and CDR2 SFDVKD. Here the CDR3 reads CATSDSGGELFF. The CDR3 DNA sequence: TGTGCCACCAGTGATTCAGGCGGGGAGCTGTTTTTT.

V and J are TRBV7-3 and TRBJ2-3, with 9 nucleotides matching TRBD2. The CDR3 consists of 15 residues. CDR1 and CDR2 (germline): SGHTA, FQGTGA. V trimming: 3 bases; J trimming: 2 bases; junction bases outside the gene matches: 3. The chain's CDR3 is CASSFLAGPTDTQYF. CDR3 nucleotide sequence: TGTGCCAGCAGCTTCCTAGCGGGGCCCACAGATACGCAGTATTTT.

The chain employs TRBV2 and TRBJ2-2; 10 bases are a match to TRBD1. The CDR3 loop spans 16 amino acids. The germline gives CDR1 SNHLY, CDR2 FYNNEI. Unmatched junction bases numbered 2, after V lost 0 bases and J lost 4 bases. The DNA for the CDR3 is TGTGCCAGCAGTGAAGCAGACAGGGGGCCCACCGGGGAGCTGTTTTTT. Its protein product is CASSEADRGPTGELFF.

This sequence joins TRBV15 and TRBJ1-5; a possible D gene is TRBD1 (5 bases). There are 14 residues in the CDR3. Deletions cut 1 base from V and 5 bases from J, with 9 bases between. Germline CDR1 LNHNV, CDR2 YYDKDF (reference sequence). The CDR3: CATSRGKGDQPQHF. Written as DNA, the CDR3 is TGTGCCACCAGCAGAGGTAAAGGGGATCAGCCCCAGCATTTT.

This clone was counted a single time. The chain recombines TRBV18 with TRBJ2-7; unclear D gene. The CDR3 has 15 residues. V was shortened by 2 bases and J by 0 bases, with 11 bases between the two germline ends. Germline V lookup: CDR1 KGHSH, CDR2 LQKENI. In DNA, the CDR3 is TGTGCCAGCTCACCAGTGGAGCTATACTCCTACGAGCAGTACTTC. Its protein is CASSPVELYSYEQYF.

This rearrangement joins TRBV6-4 to TRBJ2-2; 14 bases are a match to TRBD2. CDR1 is MRHNA and CDR2 is SNTAGT in the germline V gene. CDR3 length: 18 amino acids. J lost 0 bases, V lost 4 bases, and 4 bases had no gene match. The CDR3 region is CASSATSGRGTNTGELFF. The CDR3 nucleotides read TGTGCCAGCAGTGCGACTAGCGGGAGGGGAACGAACACCGGGGAGCTGTTTTTT.

The chain combines TRBV6-5 with TRBJ1-6, with TRBD1 matching 9 bases. Looked up from germline, CDR1 is MNHEY and CDR2 is SVGAGI. V trimming: 5 bases; J trimming: 10 bases; junction bases outside the gene matches: 9. There are 15 residues in the CDR3. The CDR3 protein is CASSKDRGKGSPLHF. The CDR3 nucleotides read TGTGCCAGCAGTAAGGACAGGGGAAAAGGGTCACCCCTCCACTTT.

This clone was recorded once. The CDR3 here is CASSLAGRGRNEQYF. CDR3 nucleotides: TGTGCCAGCAGTTTGGCGGGGCGGGGTAGGAACGAGCAGTACTTC. The chain employs TRBV28 and TRBJ2-7; D might be TRBD2 (6 bases). The CDR3 contains 15 residues. CDR1 MDHEN and CDR2 SYDVKM come from the germline V gene. Trimming cost V 3 bases and J 5 bases, with 17 bases left between them.

Only a few counts were recorded for this clone. The chain carries TRBV7-9 and TRBJ1-2; TRBD1 agrees at 8 bases. This CDR3 spans 13 amino acids. V lost 9 bases and J lost 8; bases outside the gene matches: 11. Germline CDR1 is SEHNR and CDR2 is FQNEAQ (reference sequence). The CDR3 DNA follows: TGTGCCAGTGGAAAGGACAGGGCGAGGGGCTACACCTTC. This gives the protein CASGKDRARGYTF.

This chain joins TRBV6-6 and TRBJ2-3, with unresolved D. The ends were cut back, 2 bases at V and 2 bases at J, with 8 bases in the middle. This CDR3 is built from 14 residues. Germline V lookup: CDR1 MNHNY, CDR2 SVGAGI (reference sequence). The CDR3 spells CASSYGQTTDTQYF. The CDR3 nucleotides read TGTGCCAGCAGTTACGGGCAGACCACAGATACGCAGTATTTT.

This chain links TRBV6-6 with TRBJ2-7; a possible D gene is TRBD1 (5 bases). Germline CDR1 MNHNY, CDR2 SVGAGI (reference sequence). CDR3 length: 13 residues. V lost 6 bases and J 6 bases, leaving 15 bases between the germline ends. The CDR3 DNA is TGTGCCAGCAGACTACCTGCAGGGTCCGAGCAGTACTTC. It translates to CASRLPAGSEQYF.

The chain uses TRBV4-2 and TRBJ2-2; 11 nucleotides align to TRBD2. Germline values: CDR1 LGHNA, CDR2 YNFKEQ. Losses at the gene ends were 1 base for V and 5 bases for J; bases not matched to a gene: 9. CDR3 size: 18 residues. In DNA, the CDR3 is TGTGCCAGCAGCCAAGGGATAGCGGGAGGGCCAGGAACCGGGGAGCTGTTTTTT. It is translated as CASSQGIAGGPGTGELFF.

The sample holds a few counts of this clone. The rearrangement uses TRBV10-3 and TRBJ1-1, with D maybe TRBD1 (6 bases). The CDR3 sequence is 13 residues long. V was pared by 4 bases and J by 5 bases, with 11 bases between. Germline V gene data show CDR1 as ENHRY and CDR2 as SYGVKD. CDR3 amino acids: CAISVGGRTEAFF. The CDR3 bases are TGTGCCATCAGTGTTGGGGGCCGTACTGAAGCTTTCTTT.

The chain joins TRBV7-3 to TRBJ2-6, with D possibly matching TRBD2 (5 bases). The germline V gene has CDR1 SGHTA and CDR2 FQGTGA. The CDR3 covers 17 residues. Between the trimmed V and J ends, which lost 5 bases and 7 bases, there was a span of 21 bases. The CDR3 nucleotides are TGTGCCAGCAGCCCGGCCCGGGGAACTACGGGCGCCAACGTCCTGACTTTC. Its protein product is CASSPARGTTGANVLTF.

This chain joins TRBV6-5 and TRBJ2-1; 7 bases are a match to TRBD2. The length of the CDR3 is 14 residues. Germline CDR1 reads MNHEY; CDR2 reads SVGAGI. Germline trimming cut 8 bases from V and 0 bases from J; bases unmatched to any gene: 4. As DNA, the CDR3 is TGTGCCAGCTATCGGGGGGTCTCCTACAATGAGCAGTTCTTC. Translation: CASYRGVSYNEQFF.

This clone was detected only a few times. The CDR3 DNA follows: TGCGCCAGCTTCACAGGGCCCTATGGCTACACCTTC. As protein: CASFTGPYGYTF. The chain combines TRBV10-1 with TRBJ1-2, with D tentatively TRBD1 (6 bases). V was trimmed by 8 bases and J by 4 bases, leaving 11 bases between them. CDR3 length: 12 residues. Germline CDR1 reads WNHNN; CDR2 reads SYGVQD (reference sequence).

This chain uses TRBV30 with TRBJ1-2, with D uncertain. Trimming removed 0 bases from V and 7 bases from J, with 12 bases in between. This CDR3 is 13 amino acids long. Germline CDR1 GTSNPN, CDR2 SVGIG (reference sequence). The CDR3 loop reads CAWSVPAGVGYTF. In DNA form, the CDR3 reads TGTGCCTGGAGTGTACCAGCCGGGGTTGGCTACACCTTC.

V and J are TRBV28 and TRBJ1-6; TRBD1 is a possible D gene (5 bases). Trimming pared 3 bases from V and 7 bases from J, leaving 16 bases between. Germline-derived CDR1 and CDR2 are MDHEN and SYDVKM. This CDR3 contains 16 residues. The CDR3 DNA reads as TGTGCCAGCAGTTTGGGCAGGGTGGTGGGGAATTCACCCCTCCACTTT. Residues: CASSLGRVVGNSPLHF.

The J gene is TRBJ2-1, the V gene TRBV6-2 or TRBV6-3; D gene uncertain. This CDR3 has 12 residues. The ends were cut back, 5 bases at V and 10 bases at J, with 12 bases in the middle. The germline gives CDR1 MNHEY, CDR2 SVGEGT. CDR3: CASSLGLAEQFF. The CDR3 DNA reads as TGTGCCAGCAGTCTAGGCCTGGCGGAGCAGTTCTTC.

The V gene is TRBV7-2, the J gene TRBJ1-2; a weak D match, TRBD1 (5 bases). V was trimmed by 5 bases and J by 4 bases, leaving 17 bases between them. CDR1 and CDR2 from the germline V gene are SGHTA and FQGNSA. The CDR3 extends over 15 amino acids. CDR3 nucleotides: TGTGCCAGCAGCGCCGTCCCAACAGGCTCCTATGGCTACACCTTC. It codes for CASSAVPTGSYGYTF.

This clone was recorded only once. V usage is TRBV3-1 (or the pseudogene TRBV3-2) and J usage is TRBJ1-1; the D gene is possibly TRBD1 (5 bases). With 4 bases removed from V and 1 base from J, the gap between germline ends came to 10 bases. The CDR3 is made up of 14 amino acids. Germline assignment: CDR1 LGHDT and CDR2 YNNKEL (reference sequence). CDR3 protein: CASSLRDRNTEAFF. CDR3 sequence (DNA): TGTGCCAGCAGCCTCAGGGATCGGAACACTGAAGCTTTCTTT.